These 5 T cell receptor beta chains were all obtained from the same sample, sequenced in a study of blood T cell repertoires in COVID-19. Using immunoSEQ multiplex PCR, the repertoire was profiled, and TCRdb retains in-frame clones only, with some absent. This sample has about 270,000 clones, with roughly 84% found just once. The sample taken for sequencing was peripheral blood. The receptors were gathered from a woman aged 18 to 35 with acute or convalescent COVID-19.

This chain joins TRBV19 and TRBJ2-7; 8 nucleotides line up with TRBD1. J gave up 7 bases and V 7 bases, and 12 bases lay outside the gene matches. CDR1 is LNHDA and CDR2 is SQIVND in the germline V gene (reference sequence). The CDR3 covers 14 residues. DNA for the CDR3: TGTGCCAGTAATCCAGGGGGCAACTTTAGGGAGCAGTACTTC. It translates to CASNPGGNFREQYF.

The chain employs TRBV20-1 and TRBJ1-1; a weak D match, TRBD1 (5 bases). The CDR3 length is 11 residues. Germline assignment: CDR1 DFQATT and CDR2 SNEGSKA (reference sequence). Trimming took off 5 bases at V and 4 bases at J, with 8 bases between the two ends. In nucleotides, the CDR3 is TGCAGTGCTGGAACAGGCACTGAAGCTTTCTTT. Protein: CSAGTGTEAFF.

The chain combines TRBV14 with TRBJ2-7; a weak D match, TRBD1 (6 bases). This CDR3 spans 14 amino acids. The ends were cut back, 7 bases at V and 2 bases at J, with 15 bases in the middle. The V gene's germline CDR1 is SGHDN and CDR2 FVKESK. CDR3 sequence (DNA): TGTGCCAGCAACATACAGGGTATTACCTACGAGCAGTACTTC. Protein: CASNIQGITYEQYF. The full variable domain, with the rest looked up from reference TRBV14 and TRBJ2-7, is EAGVTQFPSHSVIEKGQTVTLRCDPISGHDNLYWYRRVMGKEIKFLLHFVKESKQDESGMPNNRFLAERTGGTYSTLKVQPAELEDSGVYFCASNIQGITYEQYFGPGTRLTVT.

The rearrangement joins TRBV7-9 to TRBJ1-1, with D uncertain. The CDR3 loop spans 16 amino acids. The germline V gene has CDR1 SEHNR and CDR2 FQNEAQ (reference sequence). The germline V and J ends were trimmed by 0 bases and 2 bases, with 13 bases remaining between them. CDR3 residues: CASSLALTQANTEAFF. DNA of the CDR3: TGTGCCAGCAGCTTAGCGCTGACCCAGGCCAACACTGAAGCTTTCTTT.

CDR3 sequence (DNA): TGTGCCAGTAGTATAGGTAGCGGGAGGGCCGATACGCAGTATTTT. This translates into CASSIGSGRADTQYF. V and J are TRBV19 and TRBJ2-3; the match to TRBD2 covers 11 bases. Per the germline V gene, CDR1 is LNHDA and CDR2 is SQIVND (reference sequence). CDR3 length equals 15 residues. V lost 1 base to trimming and J lost 6 bases; unmatched junction nucleotides: 3.